The T cell receptor beta chain under discussion was sequenced for a study of tumor-infiltrating lymphocytes in primary liver carcinoma (TCRdb year 2017). In the study overall: Of the five patients (three men and two women, aged 30 to 69 years), four had hepatocellular carcinoma and one had combined HCC and intrahepatic cholangiocarcinoma. Agilent mRNA microarray profiling was performed on the roughly 27 tumor region samples to relate TCRbeta repertoire diversity to the local molecular phenotype. Roughly 3.5 to 7.5 million productive TCRbeta reads were obtained per sample, and no significant difference in read depth was found between tissue types. TCRbeta repertoire sequencing, expression microarrays and whole-exome sequencing were combined in the study across five regions of each liver tumor, with adjacent normal tissue and blood also included. Tumors of the five patients were stage T1-T3 N0M0 with maximum diameters of about 4 to 10 cm. A total of some 35 specimens from 5 patients went through TCRbeta repertoire sequencing, namely 25 tumor regions, 5 adjacent noncancerous liver tissues and 5 peripheral blood samples. Reproducibility between technical replicate repertoires was high, with correlation coefficients above 0.95 and mean shared-clone rates about 0.9. Results the study describes overall, beyond this receptor: Because sequencing covered only the TCR beta chain and unpaired alpha chains were not captured, true repertoire diversity is likely underestimated. The study included only four to six patients, and the authors note findings should be validated in a larger study. Compared with blood, tumors had a significantly larger share of the repertoire taken up by the top 250 clones (p = 0.039). Bulk unsorted samples precluded comparing CD4+ and CD8+ T cell repertoires. Just about 7.5-25% of top clones turned up in all five regions of a tumor, which suggests spatial heterogeneity among tumor-infiltrating T cells. Repertoire overlap was found to be higher between tumor regions (mean approximately 35%) than between tumor-adjacent (approximately 17%) or tumor-blood (around 15%) pairs, consistent with antigen-driven expansion.

This clonotype appeared a few times. Its antigen remains undetermined. No clone much larger than this one lies a single base away; base qualities are absent. Without any cell sorting, total RNA and DNA were extracted together from around 20-30 mg of bulk tissue using the AllPrep DNA/RNA mini kit. Between November 2015 and early 2016, roughly five patients in China with histopathologically diagnosed primary liver carcinoma had their tumors surgically resected. Patients had chronic HBV infection and were treatment-naive at sampling. Five spatially separated regions were sampled per tumor: superior, inferior, left-lateral and right-lateral poles, plus the tumor centre. Histological examination found more than 80% viable tumor cells in every tumor sample. Fresh tumor and adjacent tissue pieces were bisected; one half was stored in RNAlater at -80°C, the other sent for histology. TCRbeta-specific cDNA was reverse-transcribed from about 0.45 ug total RNA using a constant-region primer and ProtoScript II reverse transcriptase. Three nested multiplex PCR rounds, following a slightly modified ARM-PCR procedure, were used to build the TCRbeta libraries. The first two PCR rounds used multiplex TRBV1-TRBV30 forward primers with a Cbeta reverse primer, each for 10 cycles. A final 25-cycle PCR with Deep VentR polymerase added sample barcodes and Illumina adapters. Before sequencing, amplicons of 200-500 bp were gel-purified using a QIAquick gel extraction kit. TCRbeta amplicons were sequenced on an Illumina HiSeq 2500 with 250-bp paired-end reads. The authors' analysis ran thus. Reads were quality-trimmed with Trimmomatic v0.33, and paired reads were merged with FLASH v1.2.11 to recover full CDR3 sequences. MiGEC v1.2.1b assigned V, D and J germline segments to the rearranged TCRbeta sequences. Clonotype statistics, along with Shannon-Wiener diversity indices, were calculated using VDJtools v1.0.0. Except for diversity analysis, only the 250 most abundant clonotypes of each sample were used in subsequent analyses to reduce sampling bias. TCRdb passed the public sequencing reads through fastp at Q25 and MiXCR, retaining productive beta sequences. Rows matching on CDR3 protein sequence are summarized as one entry with the most common DNA and genes. What appears here as the V and J calls and clone size reflects TCRdb's work, not the paper's. Present in this sample are over 95,000 distinct CDR3 sequences, approximately 68% of which were seen just once. The top ten clonotypes cover 9.5% of the sample.

The germline V gene (reference sequence) gives CDR1 as SEHNR and CDR2 as FQNEAQ. The V end loses 3 bases and the J end loses 1 base, and a stretch of 9 bases separates them. Its CDR3 holds 14 amino acids, cysteine through phenylalanine. CDR3 DNA is the only sequence kept; it has 42 bases, read in frame from the first base. The clonotype originates from a woman aged 55-75 years with primary liver carcinoma and hepatitis B virus infection. The sample taken for sequencing was liver tumor tissue from sampling region 5. The cell subset or site label corresponds to: tumor region T5, tumor centre. The rearrangement joined TRBV7-9 to TRBJ1-2; the D gene is possibly TRBD1, with 6 bases matching. The encoded CDR3 is CASSLGRGNYGYTF. The base sequence is TGTGCCAGCAGCTTGGGCAGGGGTAACTATGGCTACACCTTC.